This TCR beta chain was sequenced in a study of Graves' ophthalmopathy and Graves' hyperthyroidism (dated by TCRdb to 2016 to 2018). Study-level background: Peripheral blood was collected at initial diagnosis, prior to any treatment. The study used TCR beta repertoire signatures to distinguish Graves' ophthalmopathy from Graves' hyperthyroidism and to predict progression to ophthalmopathy. In total, some 140 blood samples were TCR-sequenced: 40 to 45 ophthalmopathy, roughly 77 hyperthyroidism and roughly 17 hyperthyroidism-to-ophthalmopathy patients. To explore V-J signatures distinguishing ophthalmopathy from hyperthyroidism, a discovery set of 100 patients (about 41 ophthalmopathy, 55 to 60 stable hyperthyroidism) was enrolled. An independent validation cohort was composed of some 19 hyperthyroidism patients and roughly 16 patients who later progressed from hyperthyroidism to ophthalmopathy. In five to seven hyperthyroidism patients, T-cell repertoires of thyroid tissue and blood were compared. Following sample collection, hyperthyroidism patients were given methimazole at a starting dose of 30 mg daily, and ophthalmopathy patients were given high-dose intravenous methylprednisolone. The approximately 100 discovery patients were divided at random into training and test sets in a 7:3 ratio.

Patients with ophthalmopathy had moderately to severely active disease, with a Clinical Activity Score of 3 or more, a NOSPECS grade of 4 or more, and a disease duration of less than 3 months. Anyone with other autoimmune diseases, uncontrolled infections, pregnancy or lactation was excluded from the study. Diagnosis relied on clinical symptoms, serum thyroxine, TRAb, thyroid ultrasound and orbital computed tomography. PBMCs were isolated from 10 ml of fresh peripheral blood by Ficoll-Paque density gradient centrifugation. Trizol reagent was used to extract the total RNA, and its quality was then checked on an Agilent 2100 Bioanalyzer. For repertoire sequencing, the TCR beta CDR3 regions were amplified from RNA transcripts. The first round of RT-PCR was done with HTBI primers and the Qiagen OneStep RT-PCR kit, and was followed by a second round of multiplex PCR, then size selection and purification. Libraries were sequenced paired-end with 100 bp reads on an Illumina HiSeq2000. The study's processing was this. SOAPnuke was used for read processing, and reads with adapters, uncalled bases, a mean Phred below 15, or no exact constant-primer or identifier match were discarded. COPE v1.2.5 was used to merge high-quality paired reads. Unique nucleotide sequences were defined as clonotypes and aligned to IMGT TRB V, D and J references using MiTCR v1.1. Only V-J combinations with frequency above 0.0001 were analysed, covering 99.2% of repertoires. A TCR clonal expansion and chaos score per V-J combination was defined as the ratio of F50 clonal expansion to chaos observed in the TCRdist matrix. Welch's t-statistics and random forest were used to reduce the features to about a dozen V-J combinations, which were then used as input to a naive Bayes classifier. The Morisita-Horn index was used to measure how similar the thyroid and blood repertoires were. TCRdb handled the public reads itself, with Q25 trimming in fastp and clone calling in MiXCR, and kept productive beta chains. Here each entry gathers all rows of one CDR3 protein and keeps the most common genes and DNA. The V and J calls, along with clone size, are taken from TCRdb and not from the paper's own processing. The sample yields 350,000 to 400,000 distinct CDR3 sequences; about 16% were counted once. Roughly 1.5% of the sample is in the top ten clones.

What the work shows at the level of the full study, not this receptor alone: Sample size was not statistically predetermined, and group allocation was not concealed from the investigators. Ophthalmopathy was separated from stable hyperthyroidism by the 13-signature model with just under 90% sensitivity and approximately 84% specificity in cross-validation and with 80%/75% in the test set. Most of the expanded thyroid clonotypes with a frequency above 0.001 were also detected in blood, and it was suggested that the thyroid immune response may be reflected by blood repertoires. In validation, the model predicted ophthalmopathy progression with less than 71% sensitivity and roughly 78% specificity; eleven to twelve predicted patients were CT-confirmed with GO in a median of approximately six months.

V was cut back by 4 bases and J by 11 bases, leaving a gap of 21 bases between them. The germline V gene (reference sequence) specifies SGHKS as CDR1 and YYEKEE as CDR2. The CDR3 numbers 14 residues from cysteine through phenylalanine. Just CDR3 DNA is preserved here, 42 bases in frame from base 1. To note about this clonotype: Its antigen remains undetermined. The sample holds no much larger clone one base away, and base qualities are not on file.

The receptor was derived from a young woman with Graves' ophthalmopathy. Donor details come from another sample of the same person, matched by shared clones. The sequencing sample was made of peripheral blood. Recombination joined TRBV5-5 with TRBJ1-2; TRBD1 is possibly the D segment (5 matching bases). The nucleotide sequence reads TGTGCCAGCAGCCCCGGTCGAGGCTACGGGGGGTACACCTTC. Translated, it gives CASSPGRGYGGYTF.